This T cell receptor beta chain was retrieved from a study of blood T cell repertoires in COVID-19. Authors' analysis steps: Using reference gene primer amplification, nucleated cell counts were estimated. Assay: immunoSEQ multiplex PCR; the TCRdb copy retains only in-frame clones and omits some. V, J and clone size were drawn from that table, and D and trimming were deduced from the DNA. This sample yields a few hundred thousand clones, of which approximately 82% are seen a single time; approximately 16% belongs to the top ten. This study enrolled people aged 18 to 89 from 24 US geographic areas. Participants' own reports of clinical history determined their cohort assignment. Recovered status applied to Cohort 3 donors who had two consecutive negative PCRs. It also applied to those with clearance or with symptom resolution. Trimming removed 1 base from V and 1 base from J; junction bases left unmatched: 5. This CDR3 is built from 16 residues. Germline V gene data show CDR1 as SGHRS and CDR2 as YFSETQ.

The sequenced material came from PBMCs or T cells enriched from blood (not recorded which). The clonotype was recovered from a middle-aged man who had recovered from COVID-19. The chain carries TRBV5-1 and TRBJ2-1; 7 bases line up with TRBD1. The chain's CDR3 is CASSLYSGGSYNEQFF. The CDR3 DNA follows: TGCGCCAGCAGCTTGTACTCAGGGGGATCCTACAATGAGCAGTTCTTC.